The subject of this entry is one T cell receptor (beta chain). Its antigen remains undetermined. No much larger clone exists at a distance of one base, and base qualities are not known. This sample's treatment or condition label indicates: roughly 11-day PBMC culture with coronavirus spike peptide pools or control peptides (ViraFEST assay). To expand antigen-specific T cells with peptide pools and then pick out the expanded clonotypes through TCR sequencing, the study relied on the ViraFEST assay. The convalescent patients' positive SARS-CoV-2 PCR tests were from March to December 2020, which was before the Alpha, Beta and Delta variants emerged in the United States. Each well held approximately 2 million PBMCs cultured in IMDM containing roughly 5% human AB serum and 9 to 10 IU/ml IL-2, with roughly 9.2 ug/ml peptide pools added. Half of the culture medium was replaced with fresh IL-2-containing medium on days 3 and 7. After 10 to 11 days of culture, CD4+ T cells were isolated by negative selection with the EasySep CD4+ T cell isolation kit. Ficoll-Paque Plus gradient centrifugation was used to isolate PBMCs from whole blood, and the isolated PBMCs were then either used fresh or cryopreserved at -140C. Triplicate wells were generally used for each culture condition.

Preparation of the library involved PCR. DNA from cultured CD4+ T cells underwent TCR sequencing with the Oncomine TCR Beta short-read assay at the Johns Hopkins FTIC core. The QIAamp micro DNA kit was used to extract genomic DNA from the cultured CD4+ T cells. Oncomine TCR Beta libraries made from cultured CD4+ T cells were pooled using unique dual indexes and sequenced on an Illumina iSeq 100. The authors' analysis ran thus. Non-productive sequences were removed, and CDR3s not starting with C, not ending with F or W, or shorter than 7 amino acids were discarded. Antigen-specific clonotypes were identified using the MANAFEST web application through comparison of peptide-stimulated wells with reference and other culture wells. To be called positive, a clone needed an FDR below 0.05, an odds ratio above 5, and a productive frequency above 0.1% in at least two of three replicate wells. Cross-reactive clonotypes were defined as significantly expanded in both SARS-CoV-2 spike wells and at least one common cold coronavirus spike condition. Levenshtein distances (stringdist) and unrooted phylogenetic trees (ape) in R version 3.6.1 were used to assess CDR3 homology. TCRdb ran its own pipeline on the public reads, namely fastp trimming at Q25 and MiXCR clone calling, and kept in-frame beta chains. Rows matching on CDR3 protein sequence are summarized as one entry with the most common DNA and genes. The V and J calls reflect TCRdb's pipeline rather than the authors' work. In all, the sample holds about 7,800 distinct CDR3 sequences, and roughly 50% of those were seen once. The ten largest clones capture around a third of the sample.

This entry is derived from a study of vaccination and CD4 T cells after COVID-19 (dated by TCRdb to 2021 to 2024). Study-wide context: Convalescent patients had a positive SARS-CoV-2 result on nasal swab PCR, and of these patients, some ten had mild disease and one had severe disease. The convalescent cohort comprised six males and four females, including two Hispanic individuals, seven Caucasians, two Asians and one multiracial person. Each participant got two doses of either the Pfizer-BioNTech BNT162b2 vaccine (n=8) or the Moderna mRNA-1273 vaccine (n=2). Post-COVID blood samples were collected from convalescent patients a median of roughly 100 days after diagnosis, with a range of roughly 30 to 170 days. Post-vaccine blood samples were taken a median of about 70 days after the second vaccine dose, with a range of roughly 13 to 250 days. For stimulating the cultures, overlapping spike peptide pools were used, derived from SARS-CoV-2 as well as from the common cold coronaviruses HCoV-NL63, HCoV-OC43 and HCoV-229E. As controls, cultures received a CEFX viral epitope pool (the positive control), an HIV-1 Nef peptide pool (the negative control), or no peptide at all. In over 8 COVID-19 convalescent patients and a handful of infection-naive healthy vaccine recipients, researchers compared the spike-specific CD4+ TCR repertoire from before mRNA vaccination with the repertoire from after.

The CDR3, cysteine through phenylalanine, is 14 amino acids long. The CDR3 DNA has 42 bases and is translated from base 1. From the germline V gene, CDR1 is MNHNS and CDR2 is SASEGT. Germline trimming amounts to 7 bases on V and 4 bases on J, with 8 as the count of junction bases outside the gene matches. Overall study results and their limits: Among convalescent patients, a median about 87% of the SARS-CoV-2-reactive clones seen after vaccination appeared only after vaccination, which suggests priming specific to the vaccine. Only a relatively small number of convalescent patients were included in the study, and early timepoints following natural infection were not analyzed. Although the median number of SARS-CoV-2-reactive clonotypes went up from approximately 20 after infection to roughly 40 after vaccination, the increase was not significant. Of the vaccine-specific clones in convalescent patients, 304 of 307, or nearly all, reacted only to SARS-CoV-2 spike and did not cross-react with common cold coronaviruses.

The source material was CD4+ T cells from blood, cultured in vitro. The TCR was taken from a human donor who had recovered from COVID-19. The rearrangement combines TRBV6-1 with TRBJ1-1, with TRBD1 identical over 8 junction bases. The CDR3 is CASTRQGSSTEAFF. The nucleotide sequence reads TGTGCCAGCACCCGACAGGGGTCGAGCACTGAAGCTTTCTTT.